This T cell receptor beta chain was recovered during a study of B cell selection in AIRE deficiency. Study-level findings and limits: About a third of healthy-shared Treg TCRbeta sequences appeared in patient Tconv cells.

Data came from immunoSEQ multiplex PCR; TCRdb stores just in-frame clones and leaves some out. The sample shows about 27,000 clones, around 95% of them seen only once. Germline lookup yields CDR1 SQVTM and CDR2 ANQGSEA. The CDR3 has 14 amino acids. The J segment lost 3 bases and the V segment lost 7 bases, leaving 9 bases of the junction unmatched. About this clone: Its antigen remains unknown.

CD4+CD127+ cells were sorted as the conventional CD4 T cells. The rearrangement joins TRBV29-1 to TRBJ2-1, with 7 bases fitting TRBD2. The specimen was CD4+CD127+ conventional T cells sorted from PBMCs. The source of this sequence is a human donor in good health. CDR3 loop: CSASSGGGYNEQFF. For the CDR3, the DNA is TGCAGCGCCTCCTCTGGCGGGGGCTACAATGAGCAGTTCTTC.